This TCR beta chain comes out of a study of blood T cells in healthy people across ages. Combining a sample-barcoded 5' primer with a J-beta primer mix, a second PCR ran for roughly 7 to 11 cycles. TCRdb reprocessed the 5' RACE reads via MiXCR and lists one record per CDR3 protein. The repertoire holds about 1.1 million distinct CDR3 sequences, less than 45% seen once, with about an eighth in the top ten. This CDR3 is built from 17 residues. Germline V gene sequence: CDR1 ENHRY, CDR2 SYGVKD. V gave up 0 bases and J gave up 6 bases, with 18 bases separating them. This clonotype was detected ten times or more.

V gene TRBV10-3 combines with J gene TRBJ2-1; D is possibly TRBD1 (5 bases). The origin of this receptor is a man between 18 and 35 years old in good health. The sequencing input was blood. The CDR3 nucleotides are TGTGCCATCAGTGAGTCCCCTTGGCAGGGTGTCAGCAATGAGCAGTTCTTC. Translated, it gives CAISESPWQGVSNEQFF.